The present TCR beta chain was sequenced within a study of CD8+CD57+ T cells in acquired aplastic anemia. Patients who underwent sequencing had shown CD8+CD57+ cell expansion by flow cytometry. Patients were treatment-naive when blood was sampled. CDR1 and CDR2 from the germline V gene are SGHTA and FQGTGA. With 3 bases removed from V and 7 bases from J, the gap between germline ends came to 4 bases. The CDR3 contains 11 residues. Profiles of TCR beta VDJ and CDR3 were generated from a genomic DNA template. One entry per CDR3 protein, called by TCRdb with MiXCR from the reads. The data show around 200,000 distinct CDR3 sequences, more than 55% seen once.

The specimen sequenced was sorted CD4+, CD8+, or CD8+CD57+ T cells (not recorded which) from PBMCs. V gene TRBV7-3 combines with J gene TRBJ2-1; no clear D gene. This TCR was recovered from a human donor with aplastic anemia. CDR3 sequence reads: CASSFHNEQFF. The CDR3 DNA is TGTGCCAGCAGCTTCCATAATGAGCAGTTCTTC.